A single sample is the source of the 7 T cell receptor beta chains below, sequenced in a study of T cell repertoires in cytomegalovirus infection. Each CDR3 protein is one row after TCRdb ran MiXCR on the reads. The repertoire includes around 240,000 distinct CDR3 sequences, 22% of them detected once, and over 15% sits in the top ten. Sequencing input: CD8+ T cells from PBMCs. The receptors originated from a human donor in good health (CMV status not recorded). Some clones in this sample may be carry-over from other donors' samples.

The chain carries TRBV7-6 and TRBJ2-3; possibly TRBD2 for D (6 bases). V was cut by 2 bases and J by 4 bases, with 10 bases left in between. CDR3 length equals 14 residues. The germline V gene encodes CDR1 SGHVS and CDR2 FNYEAQ. The chain's CDR3 is CASSLRRGSDTQYF. CDR3 coding DNA: TGTGCCAGCAGCTTAAGGCGGGGCTCAGATACGCAGTATTTT. Based on the CDR3 plus reference TRBV7-6 and TRBJ2-3, the full variable domain is GAGVSQSPRYKVTKRGQDVALRCDPISGHVSLYWYRQALGQGPEFLTYFNYEAQQDKSGLPNDRFSAERPEGSISTLTIQRTEQRDSAMYRCASSLRRGSDTQYFGPGTRLTVL.

The rearrangement links TRBV20-1 to TRBJ2-3; TRBD1 agrees at 7 bases. V shed 3 bases and J 0 bases; nucleotides not matched to a gene: 9. This CDR3 has 16 amino acids. The germline CDR1 and CDR2 sequences are DFQATT and SNEGSKA (reference sequence). DNA of the CDR3: TGCAGTGCTAGTTCAGAGGACAGGAAAAGCACAGATACGCAGTATTTT. The encoded protein is CSASSEDRKSTDTQYF.

The rearrangement joins TRBV6-5 to TRBJ2-5; TRBD1 aligns across 8 bases. The CDR3 is 14 residues long. After removal of 2 bases from V and 7 bases from J, the junction contained 6 bases not matched to a gene. Germline CDR1 and CDR2: MNHEY and SVGAGI. Here the CDR3 reads CASSYATGEATQYF. CDR3 bases: TGTGCCAGCAGTTACGCGACAGGGGAAGCGACCCAGTACTTC.

The rearrangement links TRBV27 to TRBJ1-2; D is ambiguous. Germline CDR1 reads MNHEY; CDR2 reads SMNVEV (reference sequence). The length of the CDR3 is 15 residues. The V end was cut by 6 bases, the J end by 2 bases, with 16 bases between. CDR3 DNA sequence: TGTGCCAGCAGACACCCCGGGGTTGGGAACTATGGCTACACCTTC. It encodes CASRHPGVGNYGYTF.

This clonotype was counted ten times or more. V is TRBV7-8 and J is TRBJ2-7; 7 bases fit TRBD2. The V segment lost 7 bases and the J segment 1 base; nucleotides outside the gene matches: 7. The germline gives CDR1 SGHVS, CDR2 FQNEAQ. The CDR3 has 14 amino acids. CDR3 coding DNA: TGTGCCAGCAACTTCCTCGGGGGGTCCTACGAGCAGTACTTC. It translates to CASNFLGGSYEQYF.

This clonotype was seen only a few times. The chain recombines TRBV10-3 with TRBJ2-5; 7 bases match TRBD1. Losses at the gene ends were 3 bases for V and 0 bases for J; bases not matched to a gene: 7. The CDR3 runs 16 residues. Looked up from germline, CDR1 is ENHRY and CDR2 is SYGVKD. CDR3 sequence reads: CAISEIWTGHQETQYF. CDR3 DNA sequence: TGTGCCATCAGTGAAATTTGGACAGGCCACCAAGAGACCCAGTACTTC.

This clonotype has a single count. This rearrangement joins TRBV28 to TRBJ2-3, with D possibly being TRBD2 (6 bases). Germline CDR1 reads MDHEN; CDR2 reads SYDVKM. Deletions cut 11 bases from V and 2 bases from J, with 11 bases between. CDR3 size: 12 residues. The CDR3 nucleotides are TGTGCCTTCGGGGGTACCACAGATACGCAGTATTTT. This codes for CAFGGTTDTQYF.